This T cell receptor beta chain comes out of a study of blood T cell repertoires in COVID-19. About the study: Samples of COVID-19 (acute and convalescent) were obtained from the United States, Italy and Spain. PBMCs, B-cell-depleted T cells, or T cells provided the cDNA or gDNA that made up the material.

Libraries were prepared by immunoSEQ multiplex PCR; TCRdb keeps only in-frame clonotypes and omits some of them. The table records about 62,000 clones, roughly 85% of them present only once. Germline lookup yields CDR1 MDHEN and CDR2 SYDVKM. Deletions cut 3 bases from V and 2 bases from J, with 11 bases between. The CDR3 contains 15 residues. Source material: peripheral blood. V usage is TRBV28 and J usage is TRBJ1-5; D is perhaps TRBD1 (5 bases). The source of this sequence is a woman older than 75 with acute or convalescent COVID-19. CDR3: CASSFSREGNQPQHF. For the CDR3, the DNA is TGTGCCAGCAGTTTCTCCAGGGAAGGCAATCAGCCCCAGCATTTT.